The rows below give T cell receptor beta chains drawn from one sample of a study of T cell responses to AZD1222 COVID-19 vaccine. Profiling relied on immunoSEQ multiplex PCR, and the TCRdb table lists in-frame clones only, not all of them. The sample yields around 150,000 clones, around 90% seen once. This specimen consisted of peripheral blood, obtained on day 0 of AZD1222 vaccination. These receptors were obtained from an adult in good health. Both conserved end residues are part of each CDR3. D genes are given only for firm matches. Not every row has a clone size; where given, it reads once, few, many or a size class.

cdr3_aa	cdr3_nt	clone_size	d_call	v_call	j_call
CSASSGQPKNIQYF	TGCAGTGCTAGTTCGGGACAGCCCAAAAACATTCAGTACTTC	.	TRBD1	TRBV20-1	TRBJ2-4
CASRSFLNTEAFF	TGTGCCAGCCGGTCTTTTCTTAACACTGAAGCTTTCTTT	.	.	TRBV6-5	TRBJ1-1
CASSPGTGGLTEAFF	TGTGCCAGCAGTCCCGGGACAGGGGGCTTAACTGAAGCTTTCTTT	.	TRBD1	TRBV2	TRBJ1-1
CASSLGGAPYEQYF	TGTGCCAGCAGCTTGGGAGGGGCTCCCTACGAGCAGTACTTC	.	.	TRBV5-5	TRBJ2-7
CASSHPQGPNTEAFF	TGTGCCAGCAGCCACCCACAGGGACCGAACACTGAAGCTTTCTTT	.	.	TRBV16	TRBJ1-1
CASSPNEGGHGYTF	TGTGCCAGCTCACCAAACGAAGGGGGCCATGGCTACACCTTC	once	TRBD1	TRBV18	TRBJ1-2
CASSKAPGGPTGGYEQYF	TGTGCCAGCAGCAAAGCGCCGGGCGGGCCCACAGGGGGTTACGAGCAGTACTTC	once	.	TRBV21-1	TRBJ2-7
CASSSGTALTGELFF	TGCGCCAGCAGCTCCGGGACAGCCTTAACCGGGGAGCTGTTTTTT	.	TRBD1	TRBV5-1	TRBJ2-2
CASSLAQTGRSYEQYF	TGTGCCAGCAGCTTAGCACAGACAGGGCGCTCCTACGAGCAGTACTTC	.	TRBD1	TRBV11-3	TRBJ2-7
CASRGLAGTEEQYF	TGTGCCAGCAGGGGACTAGCGGGAACTGAGGAGCAGTACTTC	.	TRBD2	TRBV6-5	TRBJ2-7
CASSRGNTIYF	TGCGCCAGCAGCAGAGGAAACACCATATATTTT	.	.	TRBV10-1	TRBJ1-3
CATGGGRTGELFF	TGTGCCACAGGAGGCGGGAGAACCGGGGAGCTGTTTTTT	.	TRBD2	TRBV28	TRBJ2-2
CASSPKLRDRYTDTQYF	TGCGCCAGCAGTCCTAAGCTACGGGACAGATACACAGATACGCAGTATTTT	once	TRBD1	TRBV4-1	TRBJ2-3
CASSRDRPHGYTF	TGTGCCAGCAGCCGAGACAGGCCCCATGGCTACACCTTC	once	.	TRBV13	TRBJ1-2
CASSLAPGQGYTDTQYF	TGTGCCAGCAGCTTAGCTCCGGGACAGGGGTATACAGATACGCAGTATTTT	once	TRBD1	TRBV7-2	TRBJ2-3
CASSQDETGGTEAFF	TGTGCCAGCAGCCAAGACGAGACAGGGGGCACTGAAGCTTTCTTT	.	TRBD1	TRBV3-1/TRBV3-2	TRBJ1-1
CASRSGGGSYNEQFF	TGTGCCAGCAGGTCAGGGGGCGGCTCCTACAATGAGCAGTTCTTC	.	TRBD1	TRBV6-5	TRBJ2-1
CASSSDRRLSTDTQYF	TGTGCCAGCAGCTCTGACAGGAGATTAAGCACAGATACGCAGTATTTT	once	.	TRBV13	TRBJ2-3
CASSLGGGNEKLFF	TGTGCCAGCAGTTTAGGAGGTGGTAATGAAAAACTGTTTTTT	.	.	TRBV27	TRBJ1-4
CASSESFGNTGELFF	TGCGCCAGCAGTGAGTCGTTCGGGAACACCGGGGAGCTGTTTTTT	.	.	TRBV10-1	TRBJ2-2
CASSPLGTGDSPLHF	TGTGCCAGCTCACCGTTGGGGACAGGGGATTCACCCCTCCACTTT	.	TRBD1	TRBV18	TRBJ1-6
CASQGPLSEKLFF	TGTGCCAGCCAGGGGCCTCTGAGTGAAAAACTGTTTTTT	.	.	TRBV19	TRBJ1-4
CATTGTTGELFF	TGTGCCACCACCGGGACCACCGGGGAGCTGTTTTTT	once	.	TRBV24-1	TRBJ2-2
CASSSSLMNTEAFF	TGTGCCAGCAGTTCATCCTTAATGAACACTGAAGCTTTCTTT	.	.	TRBV11-1	TRBJ1-1
CATSDYILSTGEQFF	TGTGCCACCAGTGATTATATACTATCGACAGGGGAGCAGTTCTTC	.	TRBD1	TRBV24-1	TRBJ2-1
CASSEGPAYEQYF	TGTGCCAGCAGCGAGGGACCAGCCTACGAGCAGTACTTC	.	.	TRBV9	TRBJ2-7
CASSSGAGVNEQFF	TGTGCCAGCAGCTCAGGGGCGGGAGTTAATGAGCAGTTCTTC	.	.	TRBV5-6	TRBJ2-1
CASSERGTHAPEAFF	TGCGCCAGCAGTGAGAGGGGGACCCATGCCCCTGAAGCTTTCTTT	once	.	TRBV10-1	TRBJ1-1
CASSTTGNTEAFF	TGTGCCAGTAGTACGACAGGGAACACTGAAGCTTTCTTT	few	.	TRBV19	TRBJ1-1
CASSQGGLAAPKETQYF	TGCGCCAGCAGCCAAGGGGGACTAGCGGCACCCAAAGAGACCCAGTACTTC	.	TRBD2	TRBV4-3	TRBJ2-5
CAGGGYTEAFF	TGTGCCGGGGGGGGCTACACTGAAGCTTTCTTT	.	.	TRBV30	TRBJ1-1
CASSYPRTGAKINYGYTF	TGTGCCAGCAGCTACCCTCGGACAGGGGCAAAAATTAACTATGGCTACACCTTC	.	TRBD1	TRBV7-8	TRBJ1-2
CASSSIPGAEGYTF	TGTGCCAGCAGTTCTATTCCAGGGGCGGAGGGCTACACCTTC	.	.	TRBV28	TRBJ1-2
CASSDSNTGELFF	TGTGCCAGCAGTGACAGTAACACCGGGGAGCTGTTTTTT	.	.	TRBV2	TRBJ2-2
CASSPWTGANTGELFF	TGTGCCAGCAGCCCCTGGACAGGGGCGAACACCGGGGAGCTGTTTTTT	.	TRBD1	TRBV7-9	TRBJ2-2
CASSQGPGDRVETQYF	TGCGCCAGCAGCCAAGGCCCAGGAGACAGGGTGGAGACCCAGTACTTC	few	TRBD1	TRBV4-3	TRBJ2-5
CASSQTGGRTEAFF	TGTGCCAGCAGCCAAACAGGGGGCAGGACTGAAGCTTTCTTT	.	TRBD1	TRBV3-1/TRBV3-2	TRBJ1-1
CASSMDRGTGELFF	TGTGCCAGTAGTATGGACAGGGGCACCGGGGAGCTGTTTTTT	.	TRBD1	TRBV19	TRBJ2-2
CASSPGGNRVSEQYF	TGTGCCAGCAGCCCGGGGGGGAACAGGGTATCCGAGCAGTACTTC	.	TRBD2	TRBV7-3	TRBJ2-7
CASSVRGTYEQYF	TGTGCCAGCAGTGTTCGGGGGACCTACGAGCAGTACTTC	once	.	TRBV2	TRBJ2-7